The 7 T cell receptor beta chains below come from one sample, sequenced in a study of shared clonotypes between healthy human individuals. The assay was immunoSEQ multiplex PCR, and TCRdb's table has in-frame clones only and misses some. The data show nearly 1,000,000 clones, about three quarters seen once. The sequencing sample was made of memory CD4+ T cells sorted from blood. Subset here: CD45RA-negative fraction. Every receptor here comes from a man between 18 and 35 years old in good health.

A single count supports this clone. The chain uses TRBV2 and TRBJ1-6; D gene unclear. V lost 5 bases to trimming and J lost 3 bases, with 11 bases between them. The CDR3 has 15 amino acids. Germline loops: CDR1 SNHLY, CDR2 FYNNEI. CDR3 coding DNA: TGTGCCAGCAGTTATTCGGCTTTCTATAATTCACCCCTCCACTTT. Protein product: CASSYSAFYNSPLHF.

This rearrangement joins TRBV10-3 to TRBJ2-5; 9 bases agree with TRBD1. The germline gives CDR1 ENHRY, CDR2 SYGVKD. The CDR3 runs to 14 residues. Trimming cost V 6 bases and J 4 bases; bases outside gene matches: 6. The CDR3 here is CAIRRDRDIETQYF. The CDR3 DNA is TGTGCCATCAGGCGGGACAGGGATATAGAGACCCAGTACTTC.

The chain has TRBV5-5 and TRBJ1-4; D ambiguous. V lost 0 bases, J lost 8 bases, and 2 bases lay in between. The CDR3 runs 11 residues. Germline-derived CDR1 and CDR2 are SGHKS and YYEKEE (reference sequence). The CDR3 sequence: CASSLVEKLFF. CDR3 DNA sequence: TGTGCCAGCAGCTTGGTAGAAAAACTGTTTTTT.

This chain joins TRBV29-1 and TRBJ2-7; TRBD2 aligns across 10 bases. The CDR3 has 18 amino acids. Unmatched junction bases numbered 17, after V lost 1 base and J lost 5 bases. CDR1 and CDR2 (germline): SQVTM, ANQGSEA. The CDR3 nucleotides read TGCAGCGTTGAAGGGTTGGGTCTAGCGGGAGTTTTAAAGCACGAGCAGTACTTC. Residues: CSVEGLGLAGVLKHEQYF.

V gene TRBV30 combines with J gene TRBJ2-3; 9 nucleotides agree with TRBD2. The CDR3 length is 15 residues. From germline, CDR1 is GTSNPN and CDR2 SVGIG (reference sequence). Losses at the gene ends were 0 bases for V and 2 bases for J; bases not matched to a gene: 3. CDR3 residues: CAWSVSSGVTDTQYF. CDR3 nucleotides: TGTGCCTGGAGTGTTTCTAGCGGGGTCACAGATACGCAGTATTTT.

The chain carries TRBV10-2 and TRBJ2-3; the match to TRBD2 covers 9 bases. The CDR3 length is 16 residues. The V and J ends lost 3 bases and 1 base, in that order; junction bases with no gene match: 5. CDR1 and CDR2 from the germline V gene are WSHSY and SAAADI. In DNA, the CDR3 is TGCGCCAGCAGTGATAGGAGCGGGGGGCGCACAGATACGCAGTATTTT. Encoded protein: CASSDRSGGRTDTQYF.

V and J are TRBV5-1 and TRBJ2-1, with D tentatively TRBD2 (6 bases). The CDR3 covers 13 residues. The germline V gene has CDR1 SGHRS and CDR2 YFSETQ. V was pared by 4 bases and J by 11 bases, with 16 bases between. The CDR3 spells CASSPGDGYQQFF. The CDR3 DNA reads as TGCGCCAGCAGCCCGGGGGATGGTTACCAGCAGTTCTTC.